The 14 T cell receptor beta chains given below trace back to one sample, sequenced in a study of blood T cell repertoires in COVID-19. Profiling relied on immunoSEQ multiplex PCR, and the TCRdb table lists in-frame clones only, not all of them. Of about 90,000 clones in the sample, roughly nine tenths were seen once. Sequencing was carried out using peripheral blood. The receptor source for this set is a man aged 45-65 years with COVID-19, enrolled during active disease.

This rearrangement joins TRBV3-1 (or the pseudogene TRBV3-2) to TRBJ2-7; D perhaps matches TRBD1 (6 bases). Trimming pared 1 base from V and 4 bases from J, leaving 8 bases between. Looked up from germline, CDR1 is LGHDT and CDR2 is YNNKEL (reference sequence). This CDR3 is built from 13 residues. CDR3 nucleotides: TGTGCCAGCAGCCAAGCGACAGGTTACGAGCAGTACTTC. This gives the protein CASSQATGYEQYF.

The CDR3 is CASSQVGGLGSPLHF. DNA for the CDR3: TGTGCCAGCAGCCAAGTGGGGGGGCTTGGTTCACCCCTCCACTTT. This sequence joins TRBV3-1 (or the pseudogene TRBV3-2) and TRBJ1-6; tentative D call: TRBD1 (6 bases). Trimming cost V 1 base and J 9 bases, with 13 bases left between them. The CDR3 totals 15 residues. The V gene's germline CDR1 is LGHDT and CDR2 YNNKEL (reference sequence).

This rearrangement joins TRBV2 to TRBJ1-2, with a tentative D call TRBD1 (5 bases). Trimming removed 7 bases from V and 6 bases from J, with 15 bases in between. Germline CDR1 and CDR2: SNHLY and FYNNEI. There are 13 residues in the CDR3. This CDR3 reads CASTEGGGDGYTF. The CDR3 DNA sequence: TGTGCCAGCACCGAGGGTGGAGGGGATGGCTACACCTTC.

The gene calls are TRBV6-5 and TRBJ1-3; 8 nucleotides match TRBD1. Germline assignment: CDR1 MNHEY and CDR2 SVGAGI. This CDR3 contains 14 residues. J gave up 1 base and V 6 bases, and 2 bases lay outside the gene matches. Here the CDR3 DNA reads TGTGCCAGCAGAAGGACAGGGTCTGGAAACACCATATATTTT. Its protein is CASRRTGSGNTIYF.

J is TRBJ2-7 and V is TRBV3-1 (or the pseudogene TRBV3-2); D call uncertain. Germline assignment: CDR1 LGHDT and CDR2 YNNKEL (reference sequence). This CDR3 has 12 residues. Trimming took off 1 base at V and 9 bases at J, with 10 bases between the two ends. CDR3 sequence reads: CASSQVGFAQYF. In nucleotides, the CDR3 is TGTGCCAGCAGCCAAGTCGGTTTTGCGCAGTACTTC.

The chain is built from TRBV12-3 or TRBV12-4 and TRBJ2-4; 10 nucleotides agree with TRBD1. Losses at the gene ends were 3 bases for V and 8 bases for J; bases not matched to a gene: 1. The CDR3 consists of 13 residues. CDR3 bases: TGTGCCAGCAGTTTGGGGACAGGGGACATTCAGTACTTC. It codes for CASSLGTGDIQYF.

V is TRBV5-1 and J is TRBJ1-4; 7 nucleotides align to TRBD1. With V trimmed by 3 bases and J by 6 bases, 5 bases remained unmatched. This CDR3 contains 14 residues. Germline CDR1 reads SGHRS; CDR2 reads YFSETQ. CDR3 DNA sequence: TGCGCCAGCAGCTCCGGAACAGGGGATGAAAAACTGTTTTTT. It translates to CASSSGTGDEKLFF.

This chain connects TRBV10-3 to TRBJ2-1; D perhaps matches TRBD2 (5 bases). Germline CDR1 reads ENHRY; CDR2 reads SYGVKD. V was cut by 3 bases and J by 5 bases, with 5 bases left in between. The CDR3 totals 12 residues. The CDR3 DNA follows: TGTGCCATCAGTGAACTAGACAATGAGCAGTTCTTC. It translates to CAISELDNEQFF.

This clone was seen only once. This chain uses TRBV30 with TRBJ1-2, with D possibly TRBD1 on 5 matching bases. This CDR3 is built from 11 residues. Germline CDR1 reads GTSNPN; CDR2 reads SVGIG (reference sequence). Trimming removed 4 bases at V and 8 bases at J, with 11 bases between. The CDR3 DNA reads as TGTGCCTGGAATCGGGGGGTCGGCTACACCTTC. Translation gives CAWNRGVGYTF. Supplemented by reference TRBV30 and TRBJ1-2, the full variable domain reads SQTIHQWPATLVQPVGSPLSLECTVEGTSNPNLYWYRQAAGRGLQLLFYSVGIGQISSEVPQNLSASRPQDRQFILSSKKLLLSDSGFYLCAWNRGVGYTFGSGTRLTVV.

The chain carries TRBV3-1 (or the pseudogene TRBV3-2) and TRBJ1-2, with a weak D call TRBD1 (5 bases). The germline V and J ends were trimmed by 0 bases and 7 bases, with 9 bases remaining between them. CDR1 LGHDT and CDR2 YNNKEL come from the germline V gene (reference sequence). The CDR3 contains 13 residues. CDR3 protein: CASSQDGGFGYTF. As DNA, the CDR3 is TGTGCCAGCAGCCAAGATGGGGGGTTTGGCTACACCTTC.

The rearrangement joins TRBV30 to TRBJ1-5, with D maybe TRBD1 (5 bases). Per the germline V gene, CDR1 is GTSNPN and CDR2 is SVGIG (reference sequence). This CDR3 has 13 amino acids. V was shortened by 2 bases and J by 5 bases, with 10 bases between the two germline ends. This chain's CDR3 is CAWSQGDDQPQHF. Here the CDR3 DNA reads TGTGCCTGGAGTCAAGGGGATGATCAGCCCCAGCATTTT.

This clone has just one count. In the same sample, other DNA sequences code for this CDR3. The CDR3 DNA is TGTGCCAGCTCACCGGTGCGAGACTATGGCTACACCTTC. Its translation: CASSPVRDYGYTF. V usage is TRBV18 and J usage is TRBJ1-2; D is ambiguous. Germline V gives CDR1 KGHSH, CDR2 LQKENI. Trimming removed 3 bases from V and 3 bases from J, with 8 bases in between. This CDR3 has 13 residues.

This clone appeared a few times. The gene calls are TRBV7-3 and TRBJ2-1; tentative D call: TRBD2 (6 bases). V lost 6 bases, J lost 3 bases, and 18 bases lay in between. The germline gives CDR1 SGHTA, CDR2 FQGTGA. The CDR3 has 16 amino acids. The chain's CDR3 is CASSPAGRSIYNEQFF. The CDR3 DNA sequence: TGTGCCAGCAGTCCTGCGGGACGATCGATCTACAATGAGCAGTTCTTC.

The rearrangement links TRBV7-9 to TRBJ1-1, with a possible D match to TRBD1 (5 bases). The CDR3 contains 17 residues. The V end lost 5 bases, the J end lost 3 bases, and 22 bases lay between the germline ends. Germline V lookup: CDR1 SEHNR, CDR2 FQNEAQ (reference sequence). CDR3: CASSPPWAAQGDTEAFF. CDR3 sequence (DNA): TGTGCCAGCAGCCCTCCGTGGGCCGCCCAAGGGGACACTGAAGCTTTCTTT.